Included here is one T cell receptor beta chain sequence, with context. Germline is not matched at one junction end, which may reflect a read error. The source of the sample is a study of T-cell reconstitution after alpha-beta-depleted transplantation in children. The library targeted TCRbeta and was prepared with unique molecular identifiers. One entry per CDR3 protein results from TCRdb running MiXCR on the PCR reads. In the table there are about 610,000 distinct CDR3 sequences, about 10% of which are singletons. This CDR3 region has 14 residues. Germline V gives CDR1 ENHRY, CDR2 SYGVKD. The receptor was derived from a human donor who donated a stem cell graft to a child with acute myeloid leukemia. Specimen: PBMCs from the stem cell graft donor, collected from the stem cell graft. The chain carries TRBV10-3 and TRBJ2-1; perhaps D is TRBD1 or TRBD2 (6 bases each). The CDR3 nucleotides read TGTGCCGTCAGTGAGTACGGAGGGACACTAGGGCAGTTCTTC. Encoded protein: CAVSEYGGTLGQFF.